A selection of T cell receptor beta chains follows, all from one sample in a study of CD8 T cell repertoires and HIV-1 epitope variants. TCRdb's table, derived via immunoSEQ multiplex PCR, lists solely in-frame clones and lacks some. The sample holds 90,000 or so clones, approximately 70% seen once. The specimen was uncultured baseline CD8+ T cells from peripheral blood mononuclear cells (PBMCs). The source of these receptors is a male donor with HIV. The CDR3 runs from the conserved cysteine through the conserved F or W. The order of the fields is D gene, V gene, clone size, J gene, CDR3 DNA, CDR3 protein. D genes are given only for firm matches. Expanded clones get a size class; other rows say once, few or many, or leave the size out.

-	TRBV7-3	-	TRBJ2-1	TGTGCCAGCAGCCCCCTGTCCGCAGGAGGGTTCCAGTTCTTC	CASSPLSAGGFQFF
TRBD1	TRBV30	-	TRBJ2-3	TGTGCCTGGGAGGGGGCGGGCACAGATACGCAGTATTTT	CAWEGAGTDTQYF
TRBD2	TRBV7-8	few	TRBJ2-1	TGTGCCAGCAGCTCCATGAGGAGTAGCGGGAATGAGCAGTTCTTC	CASSSMRSSGNEQFF
TRBD2	TRBV4-2	-	TRBJ2-5	TGTGCCAGCAGCCAATTCAGGACTAGCGGCGAAGAGACCCAGTACTTC	CASSQFRTSGEETQYF
TRBD1	TRBV7-6	-	TRBJ2-7	TGTGCCAGCAGCTTGGGACAGGGAAACTCCTACGAGCAGTACTTC	CASSLGQGNSYEQYF
TRBD2	TRBV6-1	-	TRBJ2-5	TGTGCCAGCTTTAGGGGAGGGTCGGCCCAGTACTTC	CASFRGGSAQYF
TRBD1	TRBV7-2	-	TRBJ1-5	TGTGCCAGCAGCCTTAGACAGGGGGATCAGCCCCAGCATTTT	CASSLRQGDQPQHF
-	TRBV5-6	many	TRBJ1-4	TGTGCCAGCAGCCGAGGGGGTTCTAATGAAAAACTGTTTTTT	CASSRGGSNEKLFF
-	TRBV21-1	once	TRBJ1-2	TGTGCCAGCAGGTACAGGGGGCCGGGTGGCTACACCTTC	CASRYRGPGGYTF
TRBD1	TRBV18	-	TRBJ1-3	TGTGCCAGCTCATCGGACAGGTTCTCTGGAAACACCATATATTTT	CASSSDRFSGNTIYF
-	TRBV18	-	TRBJ2-1	TGTGCCAGCTCACCATATCCGGGGGCGTACAATGAGCAGTTCTTC	CASSPYPGAYNEQFF
TRBD2	TRBV27	-	TRBJ2-1	TGTGCCAGCAGTTTTTTAGCGGGACTGATCAATGAGCAGTTCTTC	CASSFLAGLINEQFF
TRBD2	TRBV7-9	-	TRBJ2-5	TGTGCCAGCAGCTTGAGCGGGAGTGAGGAGACCCAGTACTTC	CASSLSGSEETQYF
TRBD1	TRBV6-4	few	TRBJ1-1	TGTGCCAGCAGTGCCTTAGGACAGGGAGGAACTGAAGCTTTCTTT	CASSALGQGGTEAFF
-	TRBV30	few	TRBJ1-1	TGTGCCTGGGGACACCCGAACACTGAAGCTTTCTTT	CAWGHPNTEAFF
-	TRBV28	-	TRBJ2-2	TGTGCCAGCAGGTTAGCCTTTCAGGGACGGGAGCTGTTTTTT	CASRLAFQGRELFF
-	TRBV7-2	-	TRBJ2-1	TGTGCCAGCAGCTTAGTAGTCCTATCCGTCTACAATGAGCAGTTCTTC	CASSLVVLSVYNEQFF
TRBD1	TRBV18	-	TRBJ2-3	TGTGCCAGCTCACCACAGGGGGCAGGGGGCACAGATACGCAGTATTTT	CASSPQGAGGTDTQYF
-	TRBV5-1	-	TRBJ1-1	TGCGCCAGCAGCTTGGGAGGGACTAGGAGCACTGAAGCTTTCTTT	CASSLGGTRSTEAFF
-	TRBV10-3	-	TRBJ1-2	TGTGCCATCGAGGCAGCCGCTAACTATGGCTACACCTTC	CAIEAAANYGYTF
TRBD2	TRBV19	-	TRBJ2-3	TGTGCCAGCCGAGGGACTAGCGACACAGATACGCAGTATTTT	CASRGTSDTDTQYF
TRBD1	TRBV5-4	-	TRBJ2-3	TGTGCCAGCAGCGTACAGGGGGGCGGCACAGATACGCAGTATTTT	CASSVQGGGTDTQYF
-	TRBV27	-	TRBJ2-1	TGTGCCAGCAGTTTACTACCCCACGTGGGAGGTGGGAATGAGCAGTTCTTC	CASSLLPHVGGGNEQFF
TRBD1	TRBV27	-	TRBJ2-7	TGTGCCAGCAGTTTATTTGGGGGGACAGGATCCTACGAGCAGTACTTC	CASSLFGGTGSYEQYF
-	TRBV30	-	TRBJ1-1	TGTGCCTGGAGTGTGGGGACTGAAGCTTTCTTT	CAWSVGTEAFF
-	TRBV18	once	TRBJ1-5	TGTGCCAGCTCACATACAGGGAGCAATCAGCCCCAGCATTTT	CASSHTGSNQPQHF
TRBD1	TRBV28	few	TRBJ2-7	TGTGCCAGCAGTTCTTTACAGGGGGGCGACGAGCAGTACTTC	CASSSLQGGDEQYF
-	TRBV19	few	TRBJ1-2	TGTGCCAGTAGTATCGAGGAGGTGGGCGGCTACACCTTC	CASSIEEVGGYTF
-	TRBV7-9	-	TRBJ1-2	TGTGCCAGCAGCTTAGACGACTATGGCTACACCTTC	CASSLDDYGYTF
-	TRBV5-1	few	TRBJ2-7	TGCGCCAGCAGCTTGAGCGTACAGGGAGTCTCAGAGCAGTACTTC	CASSLSVQGVSEQYF
-	TRBV6-1	-	TRBJ1-5	TGTGCCAGCAGTGAACAGGGTAGCAATCAGCCCCAGCATTTT	CASSEQGSNQPQHF
TRBD2	TRBV29-1	once	TRBJ2-2	TGCAGCGCCCCGGCGGGGGCGAACACCGGGGAGCTGTTTTTT	CSAPAGANTGELFF
TRBD1	TRBV2	-	TRBJ1-5	TGTGCCAGCAGTGAAAGCAGGGGGCCGAGATTGCCCCAGCATTTT	CASSESRGPRLPQHF
-	TRBV2	once	TRBJ2-2	TGTGCCAGCAGGTTAGACGAGGCCGGGGAGCTGTTTTTT	CASRLDEAGELFF
-	TRBV6-4	-	TRBJ1-2	TGTGCCAGCAGTGACGATCGGACCTATGGCTACACCTTC	CASSDDRTYGYTF
TRBD2	TRBV28	-	TRBJ2-3	TGTGCCAGCAGTTTGGGTGTGTGGGATAGCGGGGGGGACACAGATACGCAGTATTTT	CASSLGVWDSGGDTDTQYF
-	TRBV6-5	once	TRBJ2-1	TGTGCCAGCAGTTACTCGAGGGCTAGACATGAGCAGTTCTTC	CASSYSRARHEQFF
-	TRBV5-4	-	TRBJ2-7	TGTGCCAGCAGCCAAACGTCCCGGTCCTACGAGCAGTACTTC	CASSQTSRSYEQYF
TRBD1	TRBV6-5	once	TRBJ1-6	TGTGCCAGCAGACAGGGGGCGGTGAATTCACCCCTCCACTTT	CASRQGAVNSPLHF
-	TRBV27	-	TRBJ1-5	TGTGCCAGCAGCACAGGGTTTTTGGATCAGCCCCAGCATTTT	CASSTGFLDQPQHF
-	TRBV20-1	few	TRBJ2-5	TGCAGTGCTCGGAAAATTGAGACCCAGTACTTC	CSARKIETQYF
-	TRBV6-5	-	TRBJ1-2	TGTGCCTCCGGGGCGGTAGATAACTATGGCTACACCTTC	CASGAVDNYGYTF
-	TRBV19	few	TRBJ2-1	TGTGCCAGTAGTCGACCCCCCTTATTCAATGAGCAGTTCTTC	CASSRPPLFNEQFF
-	TRBV5-1	-	TRBJ2-5	TGCGCCAGCAGCTGGGGGGATTTCCCAGAGACCCAGTACTTC	CASSWGDFPETQYF
-	TRBV7-3	-	TRBJ1-1	TGTGCCAGCAGCTTAAGGGGGGGCACTTTGAACACTGAAGCTTTCTTT	CASSLRGGTLNTEAFF
TRBD2	TRBV13	-	TRBJ2-7	TGTGCCAGCAGTTCCGTACTAGCGGGATCCTACGAGCAGTACTTC	CASSSVLAGSYEQYF
-	TRBV27	-	TRBJ2-6	TGTGCCAGCAGTTTAGCCAGGGGCCACTCTGGGGCCAACGTCCTGACTTTC	CASSLARGHSGANVLTF
-	TRBV6-5	-	TRBJ1-1	TGTGCCAGCAGTTTGTCGGACCCGGGGGCTGAAGCTTTCTTT	CASSLSDPGAEAFF
-	TRBV27	-	TRBJ1-6	TGTGCCAGCTCACCTCAGGGCTGGGCCCCCCTCCACTTT	CASSPQGWAPLHF
TRBD2	TRBV6-5	-	TRBJ2-3	TGTGCCAGCAGTACCCGGGGGGAACTGGGTACGCAGTATTTT	CASSTRGELGTQYF
TRBD1	TRBV7-2	-	TRBJ1-2	TGTGCCAGCAGCCCGGGACAGGGAGGCGGCTACACCTTC	CASSPGQGGGYTF
TRBD2	TRBV4-3	-	TRBJ2-7	TGCGCCAGCAGCCAAGATTCAGCGGGGGCCTACGAGCAGTACTTC	CASSQDSAGAYEQYF
-	TRBV27	-	TRBJ2-5	TGTGCCAGCAGTCCATGGGACCTAGAAGAGACCCAGTACTTC	CASSPWDLEETQYF
TRBD1	TRBV5-1	-	TRBJ2-5	TGCGCCAGCAGCCCCGGACAGGGACTCGAGACCCAGTACTTC	CASSPGQGLETQYF
TRBD2	TRBV5-1	-	TRBJ2-1	TGCGCCAGCAATAGTCTTCCGGGACTAGAGGACACCGAGCAGTTCTTC	CASNSLPGLEDTEQFF
-	TRBV6-5	-	TRBJ1-1	TGTGCCAGCAGTACCTACCGGGACACCACTGAAGCTTTCTTT	CASSTYRDTTEAFF
TRBD1	TRBV11-3	-	TRBJ1-5	TGTGCCAGCAGCTTAGGACAGGGGGCAATTGGTCAGCCCCAGCATTTT	CASSLGQGAIGQPQHF